The 21 T cell receptor beta chains reported below all come from one sample, sequenced in a study of human T cells and chemical hapten exposure. TCRdb called the RACE reads again in MiXCR, with one record for every CDR3 protein. The top ten hold 4.5% to 6% of the sample, which has some 350,000 distinct CDR3 sequences, under 6.5% seen once. The time point denotes: patch test 2, 6 weeks after DPC sensitization. Stated treatment: therapeutic diphenylcyclopropenone sensitization with weekly scalp DPC. The starting material was whole blood, obtained in connection with sensitization to the hapten diphenylcyclopropenone (DPC). These receptors were collected from a woman between 18 and 29 years old with alopecia areata. Some clones in this sample may be carry-over from other donors' samples.

This clonotype was seen many times. The V and J genes are TRBV27 and TRBJ1-3; D might be TRBD1 (5 bases). This CDR3 is built from 14 residues. The germline V and J ends were trimmed by 6 bases and 1 base, with 10 bases remaining between them. From germline, CDR1 is MNHEY and CDR2 SMNVEV (reference sequence). The CDR3 bases are TGTGCCAGCAGACGGGGGGGTTCTGGAAACACCATATATTTT. Translating gives CASRRGGSGNTIYF.

V and J are TRBV7-8 and TRBJ1-2, with D uncertain. Trimming took 5 bases from V and 4 from J, leaving 17 bases between them. The CDR3 covers 15 residues. The germline V gene encodes CDR1 SGHVS and CDR2 FQNEAQ. DNA of the CDR3: TGTGCCAGCAGCCCGGCGATGGGAGTCGTCTATGGCTACACCTTC. Translated, it gives CASSPAMGVVYGYTF.

There are a few counts of this clonotype. The chain is built from TRBV12-3 or TRBV12-4 and TRBJ1-5, with D hard to call. The CDR3 extends over 12 amino acids. The V end was cut by 8 bases, the J end by 4 bases, with 9 bases between. The CDR3 sequence: CASQRDNQPQHF. The CDR3 DNA reads TGTGCCAGCCAAAGGGATAATCAGCCCCAGCATTTT.

The J gene is TRBJ1-4, the V gene TRBV6-1, with 7 bases lining up with TRBD1. The CDR3 covers 13 residues. Trimming at V came to 6 bases and at J to 10 bases, leaving 8 bases not matched to a gene. Germline CDR1 and CDR2: MNHNS and SASEGT. Written as DNA, the CDR3 is TGTGCCAGCAGGGAGACAGGGAGAGGAAAACTGTTTTTT. Translating it yields CASRETGRGKLFF.

A few counts support this clonotype. The V and J genes are TRBV20-1 and TRBJ2-7, with TRBD2 as a possible D gene (5 bases). V was clipped by 2 bases and J by 2 bases, with 10 bases between them. CDR3 length equals 13 residues. The V gene's germline CDR1 is DFQATT and CDR2 SNEGSKA (reference sequence). CDR3 sequence (DNA): TGCAGTGCTAGAACCCTAGCAACCTACGAGCAGTACTTC. Translating gives CSARTLATYEQYF.

This clonotype was seen ten or more times. CDR3 sequence reads: CASSPRGDSNYGYTF. CDR3 sequence (DNA): TGTGCCAGCTCACCAAGGGGGGATTCTAACTATGGCTACACCTTC. The chain recombines TRBV18 with TRBJ1-2, with D perhaps matching TRBD1 (6 bases). Trimming cost V 2 bases and J 0 bases, with 10 bases left between them. Germline V lookup: CDR1 KGHSH, CDR2 LQKENI. The CDR3 spans 15 residues. Full variable domain (outside the CDR3, taken from reference TRBV18 and TRBJ1-2): NAGVMQNPRHLVRRRGQEARLRCSPMKGHSHVYWYRQLPEEGLKFMVYLQKENIIDESGMPKERFSAEFPKEGPSILRIQQVVRGDSAAYFCASSPRGDSNYGYTFGSGTRLTVV.

This clonotype was recorded many times. The rearrangement uses TRBV7-8 and TRBJ1-6; a weak D match, TRBD1 (5 bases). Trimming removed 3 bases from V and 2 bases from J, with 11 bases in between. This CDR3 has 16 residues. Germline V CDR1 and CDR2: SGHVS, FQNEAQ. CDR3 residues: CASSFQGGTYNSPLHF. The CDR3, as DNA: TGTGCCAGCAGCTTCCAGGGAGGGACCTATAATTCACCCCTCCACTTT.

This clonotype was observed many times. The chain has TRBV12-3 or TRBV12-4 and TRBJ2-5; 8 nucleotides line up with TRBD2. This CDR3 is 15 amino acids long. V lost 5 bases, J lost 1 base, and 6 bases stayed unmatched. CDR3 DNA sequence: TGTGCCAGCAGTCCTAATAGCGGGACCCAAGAGACCCAGTACTTC. This translates into CASSPNSGTQETQYF.

At least ten counts were recorded for this clonotype. For the CDR3, the DNA is TGTGCCAGCAGCCAAGGACATCCGGGGACTAGTGATAGTGAGCAGTTCTTC. Its translation: CASSQGHPGTSDSEQFF. V gene TRBV3-1 combines with J gene TRBJ2-1; 8 bases are shared with TRBD2. Per germline, CDR1 LGHDT and CDR2 YNNKEL (reference sequence). CDR3 size: 17 residues. Trimming cost V 1 base and J 9 bases; bases outside gene matches: 14.

Only one count was recorded for this clonotype. V usage is TRBV5-1 and J usage is TRBJ2-3; D uncertain. Trimming pared 3 bases from V and 2 bases from J, leaving 10 bases between. CDR1 SGHRS and CDR2 YFSETQ come from the germline V gene. The CDR3 extends over 14 amino acids. CDR3 region: CASSSLETTDTQYF. The CDR3, as DNA: TGCGCCAGCAGCTCCCTAGAGACCACAGATACGCAGTATTTT.

This clonotype was detected a few times. The chain joins TRBV2 to TRBJ1-5; 10 bases fit TRBD1. This CDR3 spans 15 amino acids. Losses at the gene ends were 6 bases for V and 5 bases for J; bases not matched to a gene: 7. The germline V gene has CDR1 SNHLY and CDR2 FYNNEI. The CDR3 nucleotides are TGTGCCAGCAGCCTCGACAGGGGGCCCTATCAGCCCCAGCATTTT. Protein product: CASSLDRGPYQPQHF. Full variable domain (remainder filled in from reference TRBV2 and TRBJ1-5): EPEVTQTPSHQVTQMGQEVILRCVPISNHLYFYWYRQILGQKVEFLVSFYNNEISEKSEIFDDQFSVERPDGSNFTLKIRSTKLEDSAMYFCASSLDRGPYQPQHFGDGTRLSIL.

This clonotype was picked up many times. The rearrangement uses TRBV5-1 and TRBJ2-3; 11 positions match TRBD1. Trimming cost V 4 bases and J 6 bases; bases outside gene matches: 7. Germline V CDR1 and CDR2: SGHRS, YFSETQ. The CDR3 consists of 15 residues. The CDR3 coding sequence is TGCGCCAGCAGCGGGGGACAGGGGGGACGGGATACGCAGTATTTT. Protein sequence: CASSGGQGGRDTQYF.

The V call is TRBV20-1, the J call TRBJ2-1; TRBD2 matches at 10 bases. The length of the CDR3 is 17 residues. The trim removed 1 base at V and 8 bases at J, leaving 14 bases unmatched. Germline lookup yields CDR1 DFQATT and CDR2 SNEGSKA (reference sequence). The CDR3 nucleotides read TGCAGTGCTAGAGTCCAAACGAGGACTAGCGGCTTCGATGAGCAGTTCTTC. Protein: CSARVQTRTSGFDEQFF.

This clonotype came up many times. The chain recombines TRBV20-1 with TRBJ1-1; possible D gene TRBD1, 5 bases. The V end was cut by 6 bases, the J end by 0 bases, with 17 bases between. Germline CDR1 is DFQATT and CDR2 is SNEGSKA (reference sequence). The CDR3 runs to 15 residues. For the CDR3, the DNA is TGCAGTGCCCCCAGGGACGGGGGTATGAACACTGAAGCTTTCTTT. It codes for CSAPRDGGMNTEAFF.

In its sample, this clonotype was seen a few times. This sequence joins TRBV12-3 or TRBV12-4 and TRBJ2-7; no clear D gene. Trimming removed 3 bases at V and 7 bases at J, with 13 bases between. The CDR3 spans 13 residues. The CDR3 DNA is TGTGCCAGCAGTTTTCAAGGGAATCGGGAGCAGTACTTC. Residues: CASSFQGNREQYF.

This clonotype has at least ten counts. V is TRBV4-3 and J is TRBJ2-3, with TRBD2 identical over 11 bases. The trim removed 2 bases at V and 0 bases at J, leaving 10 bases unmatched. There are 19 residues in the CDR3. Per the germline V gene, CDR1 is LGHNA and CDR2 is YSLEER. The CDR3 region has the DNA TGCGCCAGCAGCCAATTCGCGGGACTAGCGGAAACTAGCACAGATACGCAGTATTTT. It codes for CASSQFAGLAETSTDTQYF.

Ten or more counts support this clonotype. The chain has TRBV4-2 and TRBJ2-3, with a tentative D call TRBD1 (8 bases). This CDR3 is built from 18 residues. Germline V gene lookup returns CDR1 LGHNA and CDR2 YNFKEQ. V lost 4 bases and J lost 1, with 21 bases in between. The CDR3 DNA sequence: TGTGCCAGCAGCCCAGTGCTACAGGGGGGGGCCGGCACAGATACGCAGTATTTT. Its translation: CASSPVLQGGAGTDTQYF.

This clonotype has a count of ten or more. The chain couples TRBV7-3 to TRBJ2-3; D uncertain. This CDR3 region has 16 residues. Germline V gene lookup returns CDR1 SGHTA and CDR2 FQGTGA. The germline V and J ends were trimmed by 5 bases and 1 base, with 16 bases remaining between them. CDR3 loop: CASSLRGPGGTDTQYF. CDR3 coding DNA: TGTGCCAGCAGCCTCAGAGGTCCTGGGGGCACAGATACGCAGTATTTT.

The sample holds many counts of this clonotype. This chain links TRBV7-8 with TRBJ1-2; TRBD1 is a possible D gene (6 bases). Germline CDR1 is SGHVS and CDR2 is FQNEAQ. Trimming took 5 bases from V and 3 from J, leaving 19 bases between them. The CDR3 sequence is 16 residues long. The CDR3 DNA sequence: TGTGCCAGCAGCCCAGGAGGGGTCAGGGGAGACTATGGCTACACCTTC. Its translation is CASSPGGVRGDYGYTF.

This clonotype was counted at least ten times. The V and J genes are TRBV2 and TRBJ2-3, with unresolved D. Germline V gene lookup returns CDR1 SNHLY and CDR2 FYNNEI. The CDR3 extends over 15 amino acids. Trimming removed 4 bases from V and 1 base from J, with 12 bases in between. The CDR3 loop reads CASSGSPSGTDTQYF. DNA of the CDR3: TGTGCCAGCAGTGGGTCCCCTAGTGGCACAGATACGCAGTATTTT.

This rearrangement joins TRBV27 to TRBJ2-5; D gene ambiguous. Looked up from germline, CDR1 is MNHEY and CDR2 is SMNVEV (reference sequence). The CDR3 is made up of 13 amino acids. Deletions cut 0 bases from V and 5 bases from J, with 7 bases between. Written as DNA, the CDR3 is TGTGCCAGCAGTTTATCTGAGTATGAGACCCAGTACTTC. It encodes CASSLSEYETQYF.